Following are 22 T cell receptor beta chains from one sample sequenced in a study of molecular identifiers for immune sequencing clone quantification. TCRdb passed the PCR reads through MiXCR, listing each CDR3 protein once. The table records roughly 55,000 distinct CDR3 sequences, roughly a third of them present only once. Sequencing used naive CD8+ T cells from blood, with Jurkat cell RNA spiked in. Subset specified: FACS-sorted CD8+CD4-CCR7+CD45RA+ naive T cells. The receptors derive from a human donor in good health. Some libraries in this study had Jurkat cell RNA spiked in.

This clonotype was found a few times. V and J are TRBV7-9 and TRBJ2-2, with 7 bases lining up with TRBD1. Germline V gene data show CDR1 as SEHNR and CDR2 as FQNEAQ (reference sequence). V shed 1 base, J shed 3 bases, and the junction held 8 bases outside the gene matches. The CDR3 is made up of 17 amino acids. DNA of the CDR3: TGTGCCAGCAGCTTAGGGACCGGGACAGAGGACACCGGGGAGCTGTTTTTT. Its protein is CASSLGTGTEDTGELFF.

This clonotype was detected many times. The CDR3 DNA follows: TGCAGCGTTGACTCCCTAGGCAAGACCCGAGAGACCCAGTACTTC. Translation gives CSVDSLGKTRETQYF. The gene calls are TRBV29-1 and TRBJ2-5; no firm D call. The CDR3 sequence is 15 residues long. Germline values: CDR1 SQVTM, CDR2 ANQGSEA. Deletions cut 3 bases from V and 4 bases from J, with 18 bases between.

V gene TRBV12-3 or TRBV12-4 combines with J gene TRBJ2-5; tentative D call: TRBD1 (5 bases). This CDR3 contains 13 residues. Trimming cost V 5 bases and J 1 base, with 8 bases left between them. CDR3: CASSRQFQETQYF. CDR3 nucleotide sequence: TGTGCCAGCAGTCGACAGTTCCAAGAGACCCAGTACTTC.

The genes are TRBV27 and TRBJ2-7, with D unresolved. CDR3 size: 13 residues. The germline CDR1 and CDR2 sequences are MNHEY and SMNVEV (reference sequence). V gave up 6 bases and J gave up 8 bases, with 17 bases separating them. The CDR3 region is CASSPISFHKQYF. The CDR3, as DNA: TGTGCCAGCAGCCCAATTTCATTCCACAAGCAGTACTTC.

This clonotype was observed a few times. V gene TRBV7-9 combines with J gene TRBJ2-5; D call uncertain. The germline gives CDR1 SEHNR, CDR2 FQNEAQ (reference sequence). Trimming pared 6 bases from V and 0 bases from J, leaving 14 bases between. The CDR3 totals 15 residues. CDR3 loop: CASRQAGMYQETQYF. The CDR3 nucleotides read TGTGCCAGCAGGCAAGCAGGAATGTACCAAGAGACCCAGTACTTC.

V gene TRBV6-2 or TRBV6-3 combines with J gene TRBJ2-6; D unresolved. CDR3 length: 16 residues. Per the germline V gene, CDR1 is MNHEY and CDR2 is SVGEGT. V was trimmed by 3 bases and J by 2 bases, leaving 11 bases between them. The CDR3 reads CASSYLVKAGANVLTF. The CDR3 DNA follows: TGTGCCAGCAGTTATCTCGTCAAGGCTGGGGCCAACGTCCTGACTTTC.

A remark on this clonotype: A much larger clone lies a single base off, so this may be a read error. The CDR3 sequence is CATTERPDTQYF. CDR3 DNA: TGTGCCACCACCGAGCGCCCAGATACGCAGTATTTT. The V call is TRBV6-6, the J call TRBJ2-3; D gene unclear. The CDR3 covers 12 residues. Germline V lookup: CDR1 MNHNY, CDR2 SVGAGI (reference sequence). V was cut by 10 bases and J by 4 bases, with 12 bases left in between.

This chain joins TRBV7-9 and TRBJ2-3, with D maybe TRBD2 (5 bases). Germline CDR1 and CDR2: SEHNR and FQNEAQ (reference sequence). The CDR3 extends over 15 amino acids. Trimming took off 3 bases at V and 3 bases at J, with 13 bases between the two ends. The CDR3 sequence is CASSFIISGTDTQYF. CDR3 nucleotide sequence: TGTGCCAGCAGCTTTATTATAAGCGGAACAGATACGCAGTATTTT.

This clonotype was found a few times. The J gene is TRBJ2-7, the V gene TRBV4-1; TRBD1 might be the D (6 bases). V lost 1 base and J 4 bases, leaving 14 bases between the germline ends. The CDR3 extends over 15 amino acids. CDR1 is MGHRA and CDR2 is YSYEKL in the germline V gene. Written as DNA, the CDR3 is TGCGCCAGCAGCCAAGCCCCAGACAGGAGATACGAGCAGTACTTC. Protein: CASSQAPDRRYEQYF.

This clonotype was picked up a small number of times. The CDR3 region is CASSQEGVLSEKLFF. The CDR3 bases are TGCGCCAGCAGCCAAGAGGGGGTGCTATCAGAAAAACTGTTTTTT. V is TRBV4-3 and J is TRBJ1-4, with D tentatively TRBD1 (5 bases). The CDR3 runs 15 residues. V lost 0 bases and J 8 bases, leaving 13 bases between the germline ends. Germline V gene data show CDR1 as LGHNA and CDR2 as YSLEER.

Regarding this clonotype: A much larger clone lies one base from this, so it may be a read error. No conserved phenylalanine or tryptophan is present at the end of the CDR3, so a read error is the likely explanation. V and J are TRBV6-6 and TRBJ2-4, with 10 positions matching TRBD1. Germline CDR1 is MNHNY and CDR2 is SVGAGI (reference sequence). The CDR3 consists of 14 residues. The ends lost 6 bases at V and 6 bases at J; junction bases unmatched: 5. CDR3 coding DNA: TGTGCCAGCAGCCAGACAGGGGGCGGAAACATTCAGTACATC. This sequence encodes CASSQTGGGNIQYI.

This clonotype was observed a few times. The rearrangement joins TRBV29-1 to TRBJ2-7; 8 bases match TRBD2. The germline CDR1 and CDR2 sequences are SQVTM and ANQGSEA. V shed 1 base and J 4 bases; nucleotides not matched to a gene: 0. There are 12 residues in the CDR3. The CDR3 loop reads CSVEAGGYEQYF. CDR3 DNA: TGCAGCGTTGAAGCGGGAGGGTACGAGCAGTACTTC.

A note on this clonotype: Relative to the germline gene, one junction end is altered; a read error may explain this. CDR3 DNA sequence: TGTGCCAGCGGAATCGCCGTATTGAACACCGGGGAGCTGTTATTT. Translated: CASGIAVLNTGELLF. The rearrangement uses TRBV28 and TRBJ2-2, with D possibly being TRBD2 (5 bases). CDR1 MDHEN and CDR2 SYDVKM come from the germline V gene. This CDR3 contains 15 residues.

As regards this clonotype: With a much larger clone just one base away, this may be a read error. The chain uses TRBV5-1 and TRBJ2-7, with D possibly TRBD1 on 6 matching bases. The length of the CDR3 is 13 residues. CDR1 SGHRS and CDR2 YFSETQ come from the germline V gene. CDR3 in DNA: TGCGCCTGCAGCTTGGACAGCTCCTACGAGCAGTACTTC. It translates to CACSLDSSYEQYF. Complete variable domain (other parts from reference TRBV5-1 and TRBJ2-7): KAGVTQTPRYLIKTRGQQVTLSCSPISGHRSVSWYQQTPGQGLQFLFEYFSETQRNKGNFPGRFSGRQFSNSRSEMNVSTLELGDSALYLCACSLDSSYEQYFGPGTRLTVT.

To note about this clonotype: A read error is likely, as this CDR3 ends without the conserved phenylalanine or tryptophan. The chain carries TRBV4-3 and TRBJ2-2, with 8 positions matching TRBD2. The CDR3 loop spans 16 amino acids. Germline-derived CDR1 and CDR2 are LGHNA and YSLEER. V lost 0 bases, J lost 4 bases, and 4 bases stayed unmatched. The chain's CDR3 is CASSQDTLAGTGELFY. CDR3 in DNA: TGCGCCAGCAGCCAAGATACCCTAGCGGGCACCGGGGAGCTGTTTTAT.

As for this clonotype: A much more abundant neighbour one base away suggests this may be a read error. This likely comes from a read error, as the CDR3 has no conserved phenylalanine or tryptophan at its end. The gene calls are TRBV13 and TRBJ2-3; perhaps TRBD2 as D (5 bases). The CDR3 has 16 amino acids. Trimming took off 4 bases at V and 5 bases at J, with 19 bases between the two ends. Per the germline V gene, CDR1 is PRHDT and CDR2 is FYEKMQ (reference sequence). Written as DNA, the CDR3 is TGTGCCAGCAGCTCCGGCCCGGCTAGAGGGTTAGATACGCAGTATTTA. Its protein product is CASSSGPARGLDTQYL.

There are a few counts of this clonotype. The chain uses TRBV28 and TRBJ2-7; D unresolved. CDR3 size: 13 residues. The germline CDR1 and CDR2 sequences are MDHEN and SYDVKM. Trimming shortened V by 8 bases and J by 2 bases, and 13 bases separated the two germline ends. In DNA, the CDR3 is TGTGCCAGCTGTCCCTCGGGTACCTACGAGCAGTACTTC. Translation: CASCPSGTYEQYF. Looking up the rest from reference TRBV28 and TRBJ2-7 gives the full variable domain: DVKVTQSSRYLVKRTGEKVFLECVQDMDHENMFWYRQDPGLGLRLIYFSYDVKMKEKGDIPEGYSVSREKKERFSLILESASTNQTSMYLCASCPSGTYEQYFGPGTRLTVT.

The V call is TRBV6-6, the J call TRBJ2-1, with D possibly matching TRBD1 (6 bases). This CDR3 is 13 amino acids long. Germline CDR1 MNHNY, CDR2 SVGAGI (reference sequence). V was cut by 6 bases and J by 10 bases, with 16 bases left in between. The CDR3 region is CASRWTLQGEQFF. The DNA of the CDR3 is TGTGCCAGCAGATGGACCTTACAGGGCGAGCAGTTCTTC.

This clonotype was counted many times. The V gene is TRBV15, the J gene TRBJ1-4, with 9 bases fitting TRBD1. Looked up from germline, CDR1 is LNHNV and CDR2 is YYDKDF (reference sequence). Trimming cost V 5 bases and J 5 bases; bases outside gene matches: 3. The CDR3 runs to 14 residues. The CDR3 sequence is CATSLGTGNEKLFF. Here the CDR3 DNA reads TGTGCCACCAGCTTGGGGACAGGGAATGAAAAACTGTTTTTT. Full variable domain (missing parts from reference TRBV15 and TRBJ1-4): DAMVIQNPRYQVTQFGKPVTLSCSQTLNHNVMYWYQQKSSQAPKLLFHYYDKDFNNEADTPDNFQSRRPNTSFCFLDIRSPGLGDTAMYLCATSLGTGNEKLFFGSGTQLSVL.

Written as DNA, the CDR3 is TGTGCCGCCCGCGCGCCCGGGGGTGGAAACACCATATATTTT. As protein: CAARAPGGGNTIYF. The gene calls are TRBV28 and TRBJ1-3; D perhaps matches TRBD1 (5 bases). CDR1 is MDHEN and CDR2 is SYDVKM in the germline V gene. This CDR3 is built from 14 residues. The V and J ends lost 11 bases and 3 bases respectively, with 17 bases between them.

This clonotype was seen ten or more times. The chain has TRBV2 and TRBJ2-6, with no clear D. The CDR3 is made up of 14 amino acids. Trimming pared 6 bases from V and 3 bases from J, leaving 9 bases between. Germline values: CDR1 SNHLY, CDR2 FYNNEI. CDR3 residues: CASRNTYGANVLTF. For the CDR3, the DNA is TGTGCCAGCAGAAACACCTATGGGGCCAACGTCCTGACTTTC.

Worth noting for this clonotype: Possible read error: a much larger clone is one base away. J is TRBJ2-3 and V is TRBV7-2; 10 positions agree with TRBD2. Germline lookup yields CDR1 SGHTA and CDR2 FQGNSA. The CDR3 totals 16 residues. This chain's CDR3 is CASSIASGSISDTQYF. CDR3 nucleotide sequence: TGTGCCAGCAGCATAGCTAGCGGGAGTATATCAGATACGCAGTATTTT.